Below, 2 T cell receptor beta chains from the same sample are listed, as sequenced in a study of T-cell reconstitution after alpha-beta-depleted transplantation in children. The library targeted TCRbeta and was prepared with unique molecular identifiers. Each CDR3 protein is one row after TCRdb ran MiXCR on the PCR reads. The repertoire holds 500,000 to 600,000 distinct CDR3 sequences, with about 30% as singletons. The sequencing here drew on PBMCs from the stem cell graft donor, taken from the stem cell graft. The receptors were sampled from a human donor who donated a stem cell graft to a child with aplastic anemia.

This clonotype was observed a handful of times. This rearrangement joins TRBV18 to TRBJ2-3; D not certain. With 0 bases removed from V and 6 bases from J, the gap between germline ends came to 10 bases. CDR3 length: 14 amino acids. The V gene's germline CDR1 is KGHSH and CDR2 LQKENI. The CDR3 coding sequence is TGTGCCAGCTCACCACCGGATGCGCCGGATACGCAGTATTTT. It yields the protein CASSPPDAPDTQYF. The variable domain in full, completed from reference TRBV18 and TRBJ2-3, reads NAGVMQNPRHLVRRRGQEARLRCSPMKGHSHVYWYRQLPEEGLKFMVYLQKENIIDESGMPKERFSAEFPKEGPSILRIQQVVRGDSAAYFCASSPPDAPDTQYFGPGTRLTVL.

In regard to this clonotype: Since a much larger clone is just one base distant, this may be a read error. The chain joins TRBV20-1 to TRBJ2-5, with D hard to call. From germline, CDR1 is DFQATT and CDR2 SNEGSKA (reference sequence). CDR3 length: 13 residues. This CDR3 reads CCARDEGMETQYF. The CDR3 nucleotides are TGCTGTGCTAGAGATGAAGGGATGGAGACCCAGTACTTC.